This T cell receptor beta chain was obtained from a study of CD8 T cells in Susac syndrome. A quantity of about 0.5 to 1 ug RNA underwent reverse transcription using random hexamers. One entry per CDR3 protein, called by TCRdb with MiXCR from the immunoSEQ multiplex PCR reads. Among approximately 190,000 distinct CDR3 sequences, about 95% were seen once, and the ten largest hold approximately 0.15%. Specimen: CD8+ T cells from PBMCs. The source of this sequence is a human donor with Susac syndrome.

CDR3 region: CASINGLTYEQYF. The CDR3 DNA follows: TGTGCCAGCATTAACGGGCTAACCTACGAGCAGTACTTC. V gene TRBV6-5 combines with J gene TRBJ2-7; D gene uncertain. V lost 7 bases to trimming and J lost 2 bases, with 12 bases between them. The CDR3 is 13 residues long. Germline loops: CDR1 MNHEY, CDR2 SVGAGI.